This T cell receptor beta chain was captured in a study of blood T cell repertoires in COVID-19. Study-level information: There were acute and convalescent COVID-19 samples, and they came from the United States, Italy and Spain. Sources were T cells, B-cell-depleted T cells, or PBMCs; the material itself was cDNA or gDNA.

Under the authors' procedure: Researchers report that nucleated cell counts were estimated from reference gene primer amplification. Some clones are missing from TCRdb's copy, which holds only in-frame ones; the method was immunoSEQ multiplex PCR. V, J and clone size were drawn from that table, and D and trimming were deduced from the DNA. The table lists 150,000 to 200,000 clones, approximately 87% of them singletons. The CDR3 length is 15 residues. V trimming: 5 bases; J trimming: 5 bases; junction bases outside the gene matches: 8. Germline CDR1 SGHTA, CDR2 FQGNSA. Sequencing was done on a sample of peripheral blood. The source of this sequence is a woman aged 70-85 years with COVID-19, enrolled during active disease. V usage is TRBV7-2 and J usage is TRBJ2-7; TRBD2 matches at 11 bases. DNA of the CDR3: TGTGCCAGCAGCGAACTAGCGGGAGCTGGTAACGAGCAGTACTTC. It translates to CASSELAGAGNEQYF.